Below, one T cell receptor beta chain is given with its context. As yet, its antigen is unknown. This entry is derived from a study of a mutant IDH1 vaccine in newly diagnosed glioma. Some clones are missing from TCRdb's copy, which holds only in-frame ones; the method was immunoSEQ multiplex PCR. The sample records 45,000 to 60,000 clones, around 80% being singletons. Time point defined: week 5, during vaccination. In the vaccine, a single dose held 300 ug of the mutant IDH1 20-mer peptide, along with topical imiquimod. Germline V gene data show CDR1 as MNHNS and CDR2 as SASEGT. There are 15 residues in the CDR3. Trimming at V came to 3 bases and at J to 3 bases, leaving 5 bases not matched to a gene.

The origin of this receptor is a man between 50 and 59 years old with glioma. Sample: PBMCs, taken from a glioma patient whose treatment included an IDH1 peptide vaccine. The chain recombines TRBV6-1 with TRBJ1-1; the match to TRBD1 covers 9 bases. CDR3 residues: CASSEGTGRYTEAFF. Here the CDR3 DNA reads TGTGCCAGCAGTGAGGGGACAGGGCGTTACACTGAAGCTTTCTTT.